This TCR beta chain was documented in a study of blood T cell repertoires in COVID-19. Overall study: Researchers got acute and convalescent COVID-19 samples from the United States, Italy and Spain. PBMCs, B-cell-depleted T cells, or T cells were the source of the cDNA or gDNA that made up the material.

The CDR3 totals 13 residues. Trimming took off 1 base at V and 1 base at J, with 4 bases between the two ends. In the study's own analysis: Estimates of nucleated cell counts were drawn from the amplification of reference gene primers. Generated by immunoSEQ multiplex PCR, the TCRdb table keeps only in-frame clones and is missing some. The D gene and trimming were derived from the DNA, and the V and J assignments and clone size from that table. Among some 180,000 clones listed, approximately 85% were seen once. The chain recombines TRBV23-1 with TRBJ1-1; no definite D call. TRBV23-1 is classed as an ORF, of uncertain function. The specimen was peripheral blood. The TCR comes from a woman aged 60 to 75 with acute or convalescent COVID-19. As DNA, the CDR3 is TGCGCCAGCAGTCAATACGGGAACACTGAAGCTTTCTTT. Its translation is CASSQYGNTEAFF.